This T cell receptor beta chain comes out of a study of blood T cell repertoires in COVID-19. Study at large: Donors in the United States, Italy and Spain gave samples during acute or convalescent COVID-19.

Original data processing: Quantification of nucleated cells was approximated via reference gene primer amplification. Assay used: immunoSEQ multiplex PCR; TCRdb lists only in-frame clones, some missing. The V and J calls and clone size are taken from that table; D and trimming were inferred from the DNA. The profile shows under 350,000 clones, 70% to 90% of them singletons. Trimming took 5 bases from V and 2 from J; bases not matched to a gene: 2. Germline V gives CDR1 LNHDA, CDR2 SQIVND (reference sequence). CDR3 length: 13 residues. V usage is TRBV19 and J usage is TRBJ2-7, with 8 bases fitting TRBD2. The sample was peripheral blood. The receptor's source is a human donor in a cohort sampled during active COVID-19. The CDR3 is CASSRGGAYEQYF. CDR3 in DNA: TGTGCCAGTAGTCGGGGGGGGGCCTACGAGCAGTACTTC.